This entry features one TCR beta chain sequence. What it recognizes is unknown. Everyone who donated was a Caucasian adult who lived in Nashville, Tennessee. Using immunoSEQ multiplex PCR, the repertoire was profiled, and TCRdb retains in-frame clones only, with some absent. The sample has under 350,000 clones, 87% seen once. The CDR3 runs 16 residues. Trimming took 5 bases from V and 1 from J; bases not matched to a gene: 8. CDR1 is SGHAT and CDR2 is FQDESV in the germline V gene (reference sequence). This record belongs to a study of shared clonotypes between healthy human individuals. General study points: Generally, naive subsets (rather than memory subsets) showed larger estimated richness.

The receptor's source is a man aged 18 to 35 in good health. The rearrangement links TRBV11-1 to TRBJ2-5; 9 bases are shared with TRBD2. The sample was memory CD8+ T cells sorted from blood. Noted subset: CD45RO+ cells pooled with CCR7-negative TemRA cells. In nucleotides, the CDR3 is TGTGCCAGCAGCCCCCCAGGCGGGGGGGTCCAAGAGACCCAGTACTTC. Translation: CASSPPGGGVQETQYF.